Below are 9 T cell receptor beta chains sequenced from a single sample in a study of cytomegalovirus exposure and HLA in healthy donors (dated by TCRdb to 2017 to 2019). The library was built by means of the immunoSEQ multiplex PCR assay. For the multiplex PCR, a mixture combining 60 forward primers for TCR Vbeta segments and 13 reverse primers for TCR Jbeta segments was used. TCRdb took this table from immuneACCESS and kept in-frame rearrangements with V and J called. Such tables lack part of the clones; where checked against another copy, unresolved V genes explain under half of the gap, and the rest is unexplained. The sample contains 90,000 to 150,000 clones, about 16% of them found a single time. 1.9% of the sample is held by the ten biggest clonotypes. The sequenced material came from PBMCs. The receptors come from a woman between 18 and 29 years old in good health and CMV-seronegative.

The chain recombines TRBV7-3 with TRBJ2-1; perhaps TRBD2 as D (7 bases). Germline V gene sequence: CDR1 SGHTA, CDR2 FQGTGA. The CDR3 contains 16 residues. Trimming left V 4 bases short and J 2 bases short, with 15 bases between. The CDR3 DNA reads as TGTGCCAGCAGCTGGGGGGGCGGGTCCACCTACAATGAGCAGTTCTTC. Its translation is CASSWGGGSTYNEQFF.

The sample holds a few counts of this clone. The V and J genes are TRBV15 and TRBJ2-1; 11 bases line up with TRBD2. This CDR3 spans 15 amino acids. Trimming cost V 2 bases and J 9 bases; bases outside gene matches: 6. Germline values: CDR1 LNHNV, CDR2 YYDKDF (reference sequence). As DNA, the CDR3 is TGTGCCACCAGCAGAACGGGACTAGCGGCCCCTGAGCAGTTCTTC. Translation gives CATSRTGLAAPEQFF.

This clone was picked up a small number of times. The CDR3: CAWRPGVDYTF. The DNA for the CDR3 is TGTGCCTGGAGGCCCGGGGTAGACTACACCTTC. The gene calls are TRBV30 and TRBJ1-2; D remains unclear. V was cut by 3 bases and J by 10 bases, with 12 bases left in between. Germline values: CDR1 GTSNPN, CDR2 SVGIG (reference sequence). The CDR3 totals 11 residues.

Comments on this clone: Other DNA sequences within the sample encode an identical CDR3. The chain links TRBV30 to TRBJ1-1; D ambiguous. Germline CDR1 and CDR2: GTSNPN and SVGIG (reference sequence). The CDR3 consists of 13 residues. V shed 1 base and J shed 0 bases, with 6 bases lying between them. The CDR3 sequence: CAWSATLNTEAFF. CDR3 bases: TGTGCCTGGAGTGCAACTCTGAACACTGAAGCTTTCTTT.

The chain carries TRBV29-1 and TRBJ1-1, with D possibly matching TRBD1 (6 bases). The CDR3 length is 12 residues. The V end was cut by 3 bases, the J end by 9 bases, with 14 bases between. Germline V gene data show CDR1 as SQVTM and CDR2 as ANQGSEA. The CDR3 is CSVEGGGVKAFF. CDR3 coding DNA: TGCAGCGTTGAGGGTGGGGGCGTCAAAGCTTTCTTT.

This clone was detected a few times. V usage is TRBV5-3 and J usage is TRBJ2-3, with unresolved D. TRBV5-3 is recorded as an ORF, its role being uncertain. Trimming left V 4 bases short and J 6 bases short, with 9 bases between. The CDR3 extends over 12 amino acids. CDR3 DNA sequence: TGTGCCAGAAGCGGTAACCGGGATACGCAGTATTTT. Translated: CARSGNRDTQYF.

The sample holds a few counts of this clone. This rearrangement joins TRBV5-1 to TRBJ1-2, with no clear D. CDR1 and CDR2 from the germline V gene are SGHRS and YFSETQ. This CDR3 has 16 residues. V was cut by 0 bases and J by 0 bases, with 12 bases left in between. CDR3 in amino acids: CASSLVPARANYGYTF. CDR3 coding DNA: TGCGCCAGCAGCTTGGTCCCGGCTCGGGCTAACTATGGCTACACCTTC.

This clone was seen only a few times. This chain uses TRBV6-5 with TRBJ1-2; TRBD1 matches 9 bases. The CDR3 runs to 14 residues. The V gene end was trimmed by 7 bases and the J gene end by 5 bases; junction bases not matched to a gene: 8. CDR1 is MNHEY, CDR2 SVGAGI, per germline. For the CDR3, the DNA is TGTGCCAGCACTTCGGGACAGGGACATTATGGCTACACCTTC. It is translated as CASTSGQGHYGYTF.

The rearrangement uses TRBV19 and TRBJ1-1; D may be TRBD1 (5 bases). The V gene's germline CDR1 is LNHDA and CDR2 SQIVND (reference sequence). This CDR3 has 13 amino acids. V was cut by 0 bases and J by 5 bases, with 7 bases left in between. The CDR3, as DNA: TGTGCCAGTAGTATAGACAGGGAAACTGAAGCTTTCTTT. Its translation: CASSIDRETEAFF.